This TCR beta chain stems from a study of human T cells and chemical hapten exposure. The overall study: Patch tests put 0.01% DPC on the upper back, and the results were checked at 6 days.

CDR1 and CDR2 from the germline V gene are ENHRY and SYGVKD. The length of the CDR3 is 14 residues. Trimming left V 6 bases short and J 6 bases short, with 17 bases between. MiXCR, run by TCRdb on the RACE reads, gives a single entry per CDR3 protein. The data hold around 100,000 distinct CDR3 sequences, with approximately 10% observed a single time. In this sample, this clonotype turned up many times. This sample's time point: patch test 1, 2 weeks after DPC sensitization. Stated treatment: therapeutic diphenylcyclopropenone sensitization with weekly scalp DPC. Donors were 18 to 70-year-old alopecia patients suitable for DPC.

This receptor was obtained from a middle-aged woman with alopecia areata. Some clones in this sample may be carry-over from other donors' samples. Specimen: whole blood, collected in connection with sensitization to the hapten diphenylcyclopropenone (DPC). The chain uses TRBV10-3 and TRBJ1-2, with D perhaps TRBD1 (6 bases). The chain's CDR3 is CAISDRSEGNGYTF. The CDR3 DNA reads as TGTGCCATCAGCGACAGGTCCGAGGGAAATGGCTACACCTTC.